A selection of T cell receptor beta chains follows, all from one sample in a study of breast tumors, draining lymph nodes, adjacent tissues. In TCRdb, the multiplex PCR reads were re-called with MiXCR into one record per CDR3 protein. The data show under 20,000 distinct CDR3 sequences, about 40% seen once. Sample: breast tumor tissue. The source is a female donor with breast cancer. Some clones in this sample may be carry-over from other donors' samples. The CDR3 runs from the conserved cysteine through the conserved F or W. Each record gives: V gene, J gene, clone size, D gene, CDR3 DNA, CDR3 protein. The D gene is left open where the match is weak. Expanded clones get a size class; other rows say once, few or many, or leave the size out.

TRBV11-3	TRBJ2-5	once	.	TGTGCTAGCAGCTTAGGTCGGCAAGAGACCCAGTACTTC	CASSLGRQETQYF
TRBV7-2	TRBJ2-5	.	TRBD1	TGTGCCAGCAGCGCCCGGACAGGGACCCAGTACTTC	CASSARTGTQYF
TRBV2	TRBJ1-2	.	.	TGTGCCAGCAGCAATCCAGCAGGGATACCGAACTATGGCTACACCTTC	CASSNPAGIPNYGYTF
TRBV5-1	TRBJ2-3	many	.	TGCGCCAGCAGCTCCCTTGAGGGCACAGATACGCAGTATTTT	CASSSLEGTDTQYF
TRBV6-1	TRBJ2-7	medium-sized	.	TGTGCCAGCAGTGAAGCGCATCAAGAGCCGGGGTACGAGCAGTACTTC	CASSEAHQEPGYEQYF
TRBV2	TRBJ2-3	.	TRBD1	TGTGCCAGCTCTGGGGGACAGGGGTTAGGTTACGATACGCAGTATTTT	CASSGGQGLGYDTQYF
TRBV15	TRBJ1-2	many	.	TGTGCCACCACGGACGATCTCTATGGCTACACCTTC	CATTDDLYGYTF
TRBV20-1	TRBJ2-6	.	.	TGCAGTGCTTCGGGCGGGAAGACCCTGGGGGCCAACGTCCTGACTTTC	CSASGGKTLGANVLTF
TRBV5-1	TRBJ2-3	.	TRBD2	TGCGCCAGCAGCTTGGAGCCTAGCGGGAACGATACGCAGTATTTT	CASSLEPSGNDTQYF
TRBV6-1	TRBJ1-5	.	.	TGTGCCTCCGGACGTCGGGGGGCCTACAATCAGCCCCAGCATTTT	CASGRRGAYNQPQHF
TRBV6-2/TRBV6-3	TRBJ1-2	.	.	TGTGCCAGCAGTTACGATGGGGGGCGCGGAGGGGGCTACACCTTC	CASSYDGGRGGGYTF
TRBV4-2	TRBJ2-1	.	TRBD1	TGTGCCAGCAGCCAAGAGATCAAAACAGGGGGCAGAGGCAATGAGCAGTTCTTC	CASSQEIKTGGRGNEQFF
TRBV5-5	TRBJ2-7	many	.	TGTGCCAGCAGCTCCAGATGGGGGATACTCTACGAGCAGTACTTC	CASSSRWGILYEQYF
TRBV6-1	TRBJ1-5	few	TRBD1	TGTGCCAGCAGCGGGACAGGGGGCGATCAGCCCCAGCATTTT	CASSGTGGDQPQHF
TRBV5-6	TRBJ2-3	medium-sized	.	TGTGCCAGCAGCTTAGGGGATACGCAGTATTTT	CASSLGDTQYF
TRBV12-3/TRBV12-4	TRBJ1-5	.	.	TGTGCCAGCAGTTTAAGGCTCACTGGGAGCAATCAGCCCCAGCATTTT	CASSLRLTGSNQPQHF
TRBV9	TRBJ1-2	many	.	TGTGCCAGCAGCGTGGGAGTGCGCCACACCTTC	CASSVGVRHTF
TRBV7-2	TRBJ1-5	.	.	TGTGCCAGCAGCTTAGGCAGGGGACGCAATCAGCCCCAGCATTTT	CASSLGRGRNQPQHF
TRBV5-1	TRBJ2-1	few	TRBD2	TGCGCCAGCAGCCCTGGACTAGCGGGTAGCTCCTACAATGAGCAGTTCTTC	CASSPGLAGSSYNEQFF
TRBV20-1	TRBJ2-7	.	TRBD2	TGCAGTGCTCGGACTAGCGGGGGCGGCACCGGGGAGCAGTACTTC	CSARTSGGGTGEQYF
TRBV29-1	TRBJ2-7	once	TRBD1	TGCAGCACCCGGGACAGCTCCTACGAGCAGTACTTC	CSTRDSSYEQYF
TRBV15	TRBJ2-3	.	.	TGTGCCACCAGCAGCGACGGGGGAGCGACCACAGATACGCAGTATTTT	CATSSDGGATTDTQYF
TRBV12-3/TRBV12-4	TRBJ2-7	large	.	TGTGCCAGCAGTTTTGGGGGCGAGCAGTACTTC	CASSFGGEQYF
TRBV5-6	TRBJ2-2	many	.	TGTGCCAGCACTTTAACTCGAACCACCGGGGAGCTGTTTTTT	CASTLTRTTGELFF
TRBV4-3	TRBJ1-5	many	.	TGCGCCAGCAGCCAAGATATCCACAGGGATCAGCCCCAGCATTTT	CASSQDIHRDQPQHF
TRBV28	TRBJ2-2	many	.	TGTGCCAGCAGATCCCCGGGTAGGGCCGGGGAGCTGTTTTTT	CASRSPGRAGELFF
TRBV20-1	TRBJ2-1	.	TRBD1	TGCAGTGCTGGGAAGACAGGGGGCAGCGAGCAGTTCTTC	CSAGKTGGSEQFF
TRBV5-1	TRBJ1-2	.	TRBD1	TGCGCCAGCAGCCGGACAGGGGCCCGGGGCTACACCTTC	CASSRTGARGYTF
TRBV14	TRBJ2-3	many	TRBD2	TGTGTCAGCAGCCAAAGGGCGGGAGCCGGAGATACGCAGTATTTT	CVSSQRAGAGDTQYF
TRBV9	TRBJ2-2	.	.	TGTGCCAGCAGCGTACCTGACGGGGGAGTGGGCGGGGAGCTGTTTTTT	CASSVPDGGVGGELFF
TRBV20-1	TRBJ1-2	.	.	TGCAGGAAAGGGGGGGAGTACTATGGCTACACCTTC	CRKGGEYYGYTF
TRBV15	TRBJ1-4	.	.	TGTGCCACCAGCAGAGTTAATCAGGGAGGCTGGGATGAAAAACTGTTTTTT	CATSRVNQGGWDEKLFF
TRBV10-3	TRBJ2-2	medium-sized	.	TGTGCCATCAGTGAGGACTCTGGGGAGCTGTTTTTT	CAISEDSGELFF
TRBV4-1	TRBJ1-2	.	.	TGCGCCAGCAGCCCGGGGACCATCTATGGCTACACCTTC	CASSPGTIYGYTF
TRBV6-6	TRBJ2-6	.	TRBD2	TGTGCCAGCAGTCGGGGGGGCTCTGGGGCCAACGTCCTGACTTTC	CASSRGGSGANVLTF
TRBV19	TRBJ1-5	many	.	TGTGCCAGTACCCCGGCCCCCACAGGGTCCCAGCATTTT	CASTPAPTGSQHF
TRBV3-1	TRBJ2-1	once	.	TGTGCCAGCAGCCAAGTGACAGCAGGTTACAATGAGCAGTTCTTC	CASSQVTAGYNEQFF
TRBV15	TRBJ1-5	many	.	TGTGCCACCAGCAGAGGCAGGGAGAGCAATCAGCCCCAGCATTTT	CATSRGRESNQPQHF
TRBV24-1	TRBJ2-3	once	TRBD2	TGTGCCACCAGTGATAGCGGGGCCGGGGATACGCAGTATTTT	CATSDSGAGDTQYF
TRBV20-1	TRBJ2-5	many	TRBD2	TGCAGTGCGGTGCCCTCGGGACTAGCGGGAGACGGGGGACAAGAGACCCAGTACTTC	CSAVPSGLAGDGGQETQYF
TRBV3-1	TRBJ1-3	.	.	TGTACCAGCAGCCAAGTAGGGAATATGCACACCATATATTTT	CTSSQVGNMHTIYF
TRBV6-2/TRBV6-3	TRBJ1-3	.	.	TGTGCCAGCAGTTACGGAGGGGCTGGAAACACCATATATTTT	CASSYGGAGNTIYF
TRBV11-2	TRBJ1-6	many	.	TGTGCCAGCAGGGGCCGTTCCGCTCCATACCTCCACTTT	CASRGRSAPYLHF
TRBV5-1	TRBJ2-1	medium-sized	.	TGCGCCAGCAGCTTGGCTAGAAATGAGCAGTTCTTC	CASSLARNEQFF
TRBV7-3	TRBJ2-3	many	TRBD2	TGTGCCAGCAGCTCCACTAGCGGATCTAGCACAGATACGCAGTATTTT	CASSSTSGSSTDTQYF
TRBV7-6	TRBJ2-1	.	.	TGTGCCAGCAGCTTAGAATGGGCCGGGATGAATGAGCAGTTCTTC	CASSLEWAGMNEQFF
TRBV11-3	TRBJ1-2	.	.	TGCGCCAGCAGCGCGCAACATTCAGATGGCTACCCCTTC	CASSAQHSDGYPF
TRBV28	TRBJ1-2	.	TRBD1	TGTGCCAGCAGAATACCCGGGACAGGGCTATATGGCTACACCTTC	CASRIPGTGLYGYTF
TRBV15	TRBJ1-2	.	.	TGTGCCACCAGCAGAGGTCAATATAACTATGGCTACACCTTC	CATSRGQYNYGYTF
TRBV7-3	TRBJ2-5	once	TRBD2	TGTGCCAGCAGCTTAAACGGGGGGGAGACCCAGTACTTC	CASSLNGGETQYF
TRBV7-8	TRBJ2-7	medium-sized	TRBD2	TGTGCCAGCAGCTCTATGCCCCTAGGACTAGCGGTGGAGGAGCAGTACTTC	CASSSMPLGLAVEEQYF
TRBV5-1	TRBJ1-5	many	.	TGCGCCAGCAGCTTGGGGGGCCTAGGGAATCAGCCCCAGCATTTT	CASSLGGLGNQPQHF
TRBV4-1	TRBJ2-2	.	.	TGCGCCAGCAGCCAAGCATCCGTTTGGGTAGCGATCAACGCCGGGGAGCTGTTTTTT	CASSQASVWVAINAGELFF
TRBV4-1	TRBJ1-6	.	.	TGCGCCAGCAGCAGGGCAGGGGATTCACCCCTCCACTTT	CASSRAGDSPLHF
TRBV7-9	TRBJ2-2	medium-sized	TRBD2	TGTGCCAGCAGCCCTCAAGGTCGGGGGACTAGCGGGAGACTCGGGGAGCTGTTTTTT	CASSPQGRGTSGRLGELFF
TRBV27	TRBJ1-6	many	.	TGTGCCAGTCGAGTTAACGGCATGGATCCACAATTCGGGGCCCTCCACTTT	CASRVNGMDPQFGALHF
TRBV6-5	TRBJ2-7	medium-sized	.	TGTGCCAGCAGCTCTGACTCCTACGAGCAGTACTTC	CASSSDSYEQYF
TRBV27	TRBJ2-7	.	.	TGTGCCAGCAGTTTAGACGGCGGGCTCGGCTACGAGCAGTACTTC	CASSLDGGLGYEQYF
TRBV15	TRBJ1-2	.	.	TGTGCCACCAGCAGAGGTTCAGGCCTCTATGGCTACACCTTC	CATSRGSGLYGYTF
TRBV7-9	TRBJ2-3	.	TRBD2	TGTGCCAGCAGCACCTGGACTAGCGGGGGTCTCCCGCAGTATTTT	CASSTWTSGGLPQYF